This TCR beta chain came from a study of shared clonotypes between healthy human individuals. Original analysis: ImmunoSEQ output lacked quality scores and full-length reads, limiting matched filtering. The protocol was immunoSEQ multiplex PCR, while the TCRdb copy is restricted to in-frame clones and leaves out a portion. That table supplies the V and J calls and clone size; D and trimming were determined from the DNA. Of a few hundred thousand clones in the sample, approximately 71% are singletons; the top ten hold 12%. J was trimmed by 0 bases and V by 5 bases; bases with no gene match: 12. Germline lookup yields CDR1 MDHEN and CDR2 SYDVKM. This CDR3 spans 19 amino acids. The sample holds a few counts of this clone. Its antigen is not identified. Study results and limitations: Clonotype sharing among donors, it was expected, would be affected by sequencing depth.

Researchers drew on roughly 84 million PBMCs for genomic DNA from unsorted samples. The source material was PBMCs. The sequence came from a woman in her forties in good health. Some clones in this sample may be carry-over from other donors' samples. The chain links TRBV28 to TRBJ2-2; the match to TRBD1 covers 10 bases. The CDR3: CASSRLRDRGLTNTGELFF. The CDR3 coding sequence is TGTGCCAGCAGTCGTCTCCGGGACAGGGGCCTGACGAACACCGGGGAGCTGTTTTTT. The full variable domain, with the rest looked up from reference TRBV28 and TRBJ2-2, is DVKVTQSSRYLVKRTGEKVFLECVQDMDHENMFWYRQDPGLGLRLIYFSYDVKMKEKGDIPEGYSVSREKKERFSLILESASTNQTSMYLCASSRLRDRGLTNTGELFFGEGSRLTVL.